These 6 T cell receptor beta chains originate from one sample sequenced in a study of T cell responses to AZD1222 COVID-19 vaccine. Sequencing was performed with immunoSEQ multiplex PCR; in TCRdb, only in-frame clones are kept and a portion is missing. The sample holds around 160,000 clones; approximately 91% are singletons and the top ten take over 3%. The sequences come from peripheral blood, collected 28 days after the second AZD1222 dose. These receptors were collected from an adult who received the AZD1222 COVID-19 vaccine.

V and J are TRBV7-9 and TRBJ1-3, with a possible D match to TRBD1 (5 bases). Germline V gene lookup returns CDR1 SEHNR and CDR2 FQNEAQ (reference sequence). The CDR3 consists of 15 residues. Trimming took off 1 base at V and 4 bases at J, with 11 bases between the two ends. The CDR3: CASSLGRVSGNTIYF. Here the CDR3 DNA reads TGTGCCAGCAGCTTAGGCAGGGTCAGCGGAAACACCATATATTTT.

The chain combines TRBV29-1 with TRBJ2-7, with D perhaps assigned TRBD1 or TRBD2 (5 bases each). Trimming stripped 7 bases from V and 1 base from J, with 14 bases between. This CDR3 has 13 residues. Germline lookup yields CDR1 SQVTM and CDR2 ANQGSEA. In DNA form, the CDR3 reads TGCAGCGCGATCGGGGCGAATTCCTACGAGCAGTACTTC. Amino acids: CSAIGANSYEQYF.

This chain links TRBV14 with TRBJ2-7; no reliable D call. The V end was cut by 2 bases, the J end by 6 bases, with 17 bases between. The CDR3 runs to 15 residues. Germline V gene lookup returns CDR1 SGHDN and CDR2 FVKESK. The CDR3 spells CASSQTGLPSAEQYF. CDR3 DNA sequence: TGTGCCAGCAGCCAAACGGGCCTGCCCTCTGCCGAGCAGTACTTC.

The CDR3 nucleotides read TGCGCCAGCAGCCAAGACAGGGCCGGGATCAATGAGCAGTTCTTC. It specifies CASSQDRAGINEQFF. This chain joins TRBV5-1 and TRBJ2-1, with TRBD1 identical over 7 bases. The CDR3 is 15 amino acids. The V segment lost 4 bases and the J segment 6 bases; nucleotides outside the gene matches: 10. Looked up from germline, CDR1 is SGHRS and CDR2 is YFSETQ.

This clone was counted between two and nine times. The chain joins TRBV10-3 to TRBJ2-7; TRBD1 agrees at 8 bases. The V gene end was trimmed by 2 bases and the J gene end by 7 bases; junction bases not matched to a gene: 25. This CDR3 comprises 20 residues. Germline V gene sequence: CDR1 ENHRY, CDR2 SYGVKD. CDR3 nucleotides: TGTGCCATCAGTGAGGGGACAGGCTCATCGAACAGGTTTTCCTTGGGAGAGCAGTACTTC. It yields the protein CAISEGTGSSNRFSLGEQYF.

This chain uses TRBV9 with TRBJ2-1, with TRBD2 identical over 16 bases. Germline V gene data show CDR1 as SGDLS and CDR2 as YYNGEE. The CDR3 has 15 amino acids. V trimming: 3 bases; J trimming: 12 bases; junction bases outside the gene matches: 6. In nucleotides, the CDR3 is TGTGCCAGCAGCGAGGGACTAGCGGGAGGGCTCCGGCAGTTCTTC. Its protein product is CASSEGLAGGLRQFF.